A selection of T cell receptor beta chains follows, all from one sample in a study of blood T cells in healthy people across ages. MiXCR, run by TCRdb on the 5' RACE reads, gives a single entry per CDR3 protein. The sample holds roughly 1.5 million distinct CDR3 sequences, roughly two fifths seen once. Material: blood. The receptor set was obtained from a young woman in good health. CDR3s include the opening cysteine and the closing phenylalanine or tryptophan. The D gene is left open where the match is weak. Clone size is shown for a subset of rows, as once, few, many or a class of expanded clone.

TRBJ2-7	.	TRBV29-1	few	CSVGADSYEQYF	TGCAGCGTTGGGGCAGACTCCTACGAGCAGTACTTC
TRBJ1-1	.	TRBV20-1	few	CSARRAGPSTEAFF	TGCAGTGCTAGAAGGGCCGGGCCCAGCACTGAAGCTTTCTTT
TRBJ1-1	.	TRBV12-3/TRBV12-4	few	CASSPRFNTEAFF	TGTGCCAGCAGTCCACGTTTCAACACTGAAGCTTTCTTT
TRBJ2-1	TRBD2	TRBV24-1	few	CATSDSGSGRDEQFF	TGTGCCACCAGTGATTCTGGGAGCGGGAGAGATGAGCAGTTCTTC
TRBJ2-7	TRBD2	TRBV9	.	CASSALTSHEQYF	TGTGCCAGCAGCGCCTTGACTAGCCACGAGCAGTACTTC
TRBJ2-1	TRBD2	TRBV6-2/TRBV6-3	.	CASGPTSSGYNEQFF	TGTGCCAGCGGACCGACCTCTAGCGGCTACAATGAGCAGTTCTTC
TRBJ1-1	.	TRBV7-8	.	CASSRSGLRNTEAFF	TGTGCCAGCAGCCGTTCGGGACTCCGGAACACTGAAGCTTTCTTT
TRBJ1-1	TRBD1	TRBV7-2	once	CASSLEARGGKAFF	TGTGCCAGCAGCTTAGAAGCCAGGGGGGGCAAAGCTTTCTTT
TRBJ2-3	.	TRBV6-1	.	CASNRPGTFADTQYF	TGTGCCAGCAACCGTCCCGGGACTTTCGCAGATACGCAGTATTTT
TRBJ2-7	.	TRBV12-3/TRBV12-4	.	CASSLVLGLLSEQYF	TGTGCCAGCAGTTTAGTATTGGGGTTGTTAAGCGAGCAGTACTTC
TRBJ2-1	.	TRBV4-3	.	CASSQGGVSNNEQFF	TGCGCCAGCAGCCAAGGAGGAGTCAGCAACAATGAGCAGTTCTTC
TRBJ2-3	TRBD2	TRBV6-6	.	CASSGTGTRVADTQYF	TGTGCCAGCAGTGGCACCGGGACTAGGGTGGCAGATACGCAGTATTTT
TRBJ2-3	TRBD2	TRBV7-2	.	CASSLVRTSAADTQYF	TGTGCCAGCAGCTTAGTGCGGACTAGCGCGGCAGATACGCAGTATTTT
TRBJ1-5	TRBD1	TRBV6-2/TRBV6-3	.	CASVSRAGGATSNQPQHF	TGTGCCAGCGTCAGCCGAGCAGGGGGCGCGACTAGCAATCAGCCCCAGCATTTT
TRBJ1-1	.	TRBV20-1	.	CSARDMGSGNIEAFF	TGCAGTGCTAGAGATATGGGGTCGGGCAACATTGAAGCTTTCTTT